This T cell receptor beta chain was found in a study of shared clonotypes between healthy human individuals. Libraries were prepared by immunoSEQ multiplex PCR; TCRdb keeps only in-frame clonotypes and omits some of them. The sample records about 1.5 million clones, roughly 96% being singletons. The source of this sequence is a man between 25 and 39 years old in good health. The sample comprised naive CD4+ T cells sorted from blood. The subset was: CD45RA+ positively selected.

As DNA, the CDR3 is TGCAGCGTTGCCGAACAGGGAACTAACTATGGCTACACCTTC. Translation gives CSVAEQGTNYGYTF. The rearrangement joins TRBV29-1 to TRBJ1-2, with D maybe TRBD1 (6 bases). CDR1 and CDR2 from the germline V gene are SQVTM and ANQGSEA. Trimming left V 4 bases short and J 0 bases short, with 12 bases between. The CDR3 length is 14 residues.